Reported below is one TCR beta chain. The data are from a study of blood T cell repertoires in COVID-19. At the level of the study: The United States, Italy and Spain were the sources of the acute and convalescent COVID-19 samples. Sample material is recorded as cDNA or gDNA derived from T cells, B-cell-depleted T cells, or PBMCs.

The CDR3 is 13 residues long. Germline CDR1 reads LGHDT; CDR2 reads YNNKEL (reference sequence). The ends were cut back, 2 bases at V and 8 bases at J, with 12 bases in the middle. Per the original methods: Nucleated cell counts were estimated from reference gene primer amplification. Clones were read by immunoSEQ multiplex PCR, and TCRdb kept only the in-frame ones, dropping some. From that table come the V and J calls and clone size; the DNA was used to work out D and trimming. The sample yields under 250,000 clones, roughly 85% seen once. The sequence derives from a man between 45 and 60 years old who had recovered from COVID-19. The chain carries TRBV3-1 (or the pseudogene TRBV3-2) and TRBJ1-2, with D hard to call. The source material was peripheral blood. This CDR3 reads CASSQNNIGGYTF. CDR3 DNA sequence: TGTGCCAGCAGCCAAAACAATATCGGGGGCTACACCTTC.